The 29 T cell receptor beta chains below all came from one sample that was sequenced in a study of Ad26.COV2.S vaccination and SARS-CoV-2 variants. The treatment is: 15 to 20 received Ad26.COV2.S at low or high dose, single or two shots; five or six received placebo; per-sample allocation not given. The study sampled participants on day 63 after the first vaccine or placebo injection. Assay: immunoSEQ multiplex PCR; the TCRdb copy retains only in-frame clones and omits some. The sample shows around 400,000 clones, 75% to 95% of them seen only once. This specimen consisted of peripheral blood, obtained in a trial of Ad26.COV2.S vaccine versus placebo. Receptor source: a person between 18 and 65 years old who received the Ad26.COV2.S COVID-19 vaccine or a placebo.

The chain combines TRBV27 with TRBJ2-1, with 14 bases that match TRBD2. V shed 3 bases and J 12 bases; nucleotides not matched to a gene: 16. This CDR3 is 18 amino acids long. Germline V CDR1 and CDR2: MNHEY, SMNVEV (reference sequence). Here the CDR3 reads CASSFRDLGLAGVSGQFF. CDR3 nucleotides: TGTGCCAGCAGTTTCCGGGACTTGGGACTAGCGGGGGTGAGCGGGCAGTTCTTC.

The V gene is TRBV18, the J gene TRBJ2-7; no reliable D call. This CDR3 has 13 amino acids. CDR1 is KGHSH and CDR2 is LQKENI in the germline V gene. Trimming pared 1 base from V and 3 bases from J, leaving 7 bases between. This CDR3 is CASSPQENYEQYF. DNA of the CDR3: TGTGCCAGCTCACCACAAGAGAACTACGAGCAGTACTTC.

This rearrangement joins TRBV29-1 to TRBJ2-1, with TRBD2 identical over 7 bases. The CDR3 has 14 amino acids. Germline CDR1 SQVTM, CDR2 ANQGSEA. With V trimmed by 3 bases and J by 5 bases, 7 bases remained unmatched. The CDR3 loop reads CSVEWTSLDNEQFF. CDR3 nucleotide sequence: TGCAGCGTTGAGTGGACTAGTCTCGACAATGAGCAGTTCTTC.

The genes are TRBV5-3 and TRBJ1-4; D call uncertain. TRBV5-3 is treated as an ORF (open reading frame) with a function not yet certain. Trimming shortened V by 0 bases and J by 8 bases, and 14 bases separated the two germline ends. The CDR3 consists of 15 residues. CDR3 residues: CARSLGRGFNEKLFF. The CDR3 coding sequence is TGTGCCAGAAGCTTGGGCCGGGGTTTTAACGAAAAACTGTTTTTT.

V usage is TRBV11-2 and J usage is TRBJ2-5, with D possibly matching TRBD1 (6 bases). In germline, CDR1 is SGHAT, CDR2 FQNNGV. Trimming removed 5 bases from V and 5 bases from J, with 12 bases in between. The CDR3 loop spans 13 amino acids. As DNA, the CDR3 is TGTGCCAGCAGCCGCAGGGGTGGGGAGACCCAGTACTTC. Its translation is CASSRRGGETQYF.

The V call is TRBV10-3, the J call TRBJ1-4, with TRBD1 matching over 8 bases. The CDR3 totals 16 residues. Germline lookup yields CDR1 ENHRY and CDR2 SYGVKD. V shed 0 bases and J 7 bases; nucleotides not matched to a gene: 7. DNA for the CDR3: TGTGCCATCAGTGAGTCGGCAGGGGGCCATGGTGAAAAACTGTTTTTT. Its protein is CAISESAGGHGEKLFF.

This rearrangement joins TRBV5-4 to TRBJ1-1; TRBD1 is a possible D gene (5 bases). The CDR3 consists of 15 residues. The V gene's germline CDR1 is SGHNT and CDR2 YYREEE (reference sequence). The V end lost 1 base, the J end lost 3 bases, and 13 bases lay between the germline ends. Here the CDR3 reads CASSLPGAGDTEAFF. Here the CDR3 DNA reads TGTGCCAGCAGCTTGCCCGGGGCGGGAGACACTGAAGCTTTCTTT.

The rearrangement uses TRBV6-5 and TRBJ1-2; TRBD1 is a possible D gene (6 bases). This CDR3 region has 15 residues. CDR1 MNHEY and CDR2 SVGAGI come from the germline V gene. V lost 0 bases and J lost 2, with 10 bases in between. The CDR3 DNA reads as TGTGCCAGCAGTTACTCGATTACAGGGAACTATGGCTACACCTTC. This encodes CASSYSITGNYGYTF.

The CDR3 sequence is CASSLTDTGELFF. CDR3 sequence (DNA): TGTGCCAGCAGCTTAACGGACACCGGGGAGCTGTTTTTT. V is TRBV11-3 and J is TRBJ2-2; D gene unclear. CDR1 is SGHNT and CDR2 is YENEEA in the germline V gene. This CDR3 is built from 13 residues. V was clipped by 2 bases and J by 3 bases, with 4 bases between them.

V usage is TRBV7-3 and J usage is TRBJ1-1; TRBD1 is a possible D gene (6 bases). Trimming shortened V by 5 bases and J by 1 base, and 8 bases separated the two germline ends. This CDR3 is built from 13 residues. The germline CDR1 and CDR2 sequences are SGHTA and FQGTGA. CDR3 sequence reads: CASSATGNTEAFF. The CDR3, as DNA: TGTGCCAGCAGCGCGACAGGGAACACTGAAGCTTTCTTT.

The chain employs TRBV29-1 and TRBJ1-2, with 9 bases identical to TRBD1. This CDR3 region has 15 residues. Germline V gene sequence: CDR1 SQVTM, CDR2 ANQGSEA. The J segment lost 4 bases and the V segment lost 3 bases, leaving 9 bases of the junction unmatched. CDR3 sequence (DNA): TGCAGCGTTGAGGGGGGAACAGGGGGCATCTATGGCTACACCTTC. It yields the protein CSVEGGTGGIYGYTF.

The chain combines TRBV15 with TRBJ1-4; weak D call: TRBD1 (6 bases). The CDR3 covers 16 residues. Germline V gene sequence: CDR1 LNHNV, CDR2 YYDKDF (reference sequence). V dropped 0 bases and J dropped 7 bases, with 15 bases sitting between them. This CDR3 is CATSRDPGAKSEKLFF. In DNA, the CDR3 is TGTGCCACCAGCAGAGATCCGGGGGCGAAGTCTGAAAAACTGTTTTTT.

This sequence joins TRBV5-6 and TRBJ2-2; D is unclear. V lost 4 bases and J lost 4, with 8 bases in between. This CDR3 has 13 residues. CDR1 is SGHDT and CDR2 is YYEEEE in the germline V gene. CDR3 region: CASSIRGTGELFF. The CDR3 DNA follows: TGTGCCAGCAGCATTCGAGGCACCGGGGAGCTGTTTTTT.

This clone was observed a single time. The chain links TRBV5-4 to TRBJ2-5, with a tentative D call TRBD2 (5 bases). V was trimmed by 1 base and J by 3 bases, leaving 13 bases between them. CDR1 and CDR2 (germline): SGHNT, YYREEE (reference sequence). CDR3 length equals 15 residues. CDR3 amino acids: CASSLLIVGEETQYF. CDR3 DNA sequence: TGTGCCAGCAGCTTGTTAATTGTCGGGGAAGAGACCCAGTACTTC.

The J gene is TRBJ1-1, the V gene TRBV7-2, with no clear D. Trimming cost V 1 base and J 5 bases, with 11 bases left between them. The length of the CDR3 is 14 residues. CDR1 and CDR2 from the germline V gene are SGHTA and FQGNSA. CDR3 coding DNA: TGTGCCAGCAGCTTAGTCGGGGTGGGGACTGAAGCTTTCTTT. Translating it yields CASSLVGVGTEAFF. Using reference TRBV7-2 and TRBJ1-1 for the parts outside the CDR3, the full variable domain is GAGVSQSPSNKVTEKGKDVELRCDPISGHTALYWYRQSLGQGLEFLIYFQGNSAPDKSGLPSDRFSAERTGGSVSTLTIQRTQQEDSAVYLCASSLVGVGTEAFFGQGTRLTVV.

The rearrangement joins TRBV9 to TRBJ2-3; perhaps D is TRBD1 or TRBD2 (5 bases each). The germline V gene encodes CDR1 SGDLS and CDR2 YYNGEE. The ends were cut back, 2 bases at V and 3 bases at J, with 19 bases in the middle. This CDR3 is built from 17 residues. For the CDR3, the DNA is TGTGCCAGCAGCGTGGGGCGGGCAACCCAAAAAACAGATACGCAGTATTTT. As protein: CASSVGRATQKTDTQYF.

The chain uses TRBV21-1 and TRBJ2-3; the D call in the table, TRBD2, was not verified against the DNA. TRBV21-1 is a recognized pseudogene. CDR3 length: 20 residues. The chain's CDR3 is CASSIKSGSGRSTLTDTQYF. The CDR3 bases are TGTGCCAGCAGCATCAAATCAGGTAGCGGGAGGTCCACCCTCACAGATACGCAGTATTTT.

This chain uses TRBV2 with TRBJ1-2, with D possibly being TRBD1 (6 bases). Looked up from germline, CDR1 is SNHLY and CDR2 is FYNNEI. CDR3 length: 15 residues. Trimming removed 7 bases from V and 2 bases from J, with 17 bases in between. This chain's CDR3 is CASNPRGGTNYGYTF. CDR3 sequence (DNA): TGTGCCAGCAATCCGAGAGGGGGGACCAACTATGGCTACACCTTC. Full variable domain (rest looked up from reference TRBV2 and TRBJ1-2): EPEVTQTPSHQVTQMGQEVILRCVPISNHLYFYWYRQILGQKVEFLVSFYNNEISEKSEIFDDQFSVERPDGSNFTLKIRSTKLEDSAMYFCASNPRGGTNYGYTFGSGTRLTVV.

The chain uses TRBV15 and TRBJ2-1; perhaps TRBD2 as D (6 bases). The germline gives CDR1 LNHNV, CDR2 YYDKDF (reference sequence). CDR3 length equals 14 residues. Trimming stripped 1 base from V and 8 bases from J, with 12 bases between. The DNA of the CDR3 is TGTGCCACCAGCAGAGTGGGCGGAGGGGATGAGCAGTTCTTC. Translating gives CATSRVGGGDEQFF.

For the CDR3, the DNA is TGTGCCAGCAGCTTAGATCACGGGACAGGACGTGGCTACACCTTC. Translating gives CASSLDHGTGRGYTF. The chain is built from TRBV7-8 and TRBJ1-2, with 8 bases aligning to TRBD1. The J segment lost 7 bases and the V segment lost 1 base, leaving 8 bases of the junction unmatched. This CDR3 contains 15 residues. CDR1 is SGHVS, CDR2 FQNEAQ, per germline.

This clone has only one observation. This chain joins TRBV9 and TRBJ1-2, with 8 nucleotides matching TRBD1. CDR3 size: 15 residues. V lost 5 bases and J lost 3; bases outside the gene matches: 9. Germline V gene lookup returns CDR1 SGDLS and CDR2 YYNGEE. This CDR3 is CASSISGGDYYGYTF. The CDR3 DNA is TGTGCCAGCAGTATATCAGGGGGCGATTACTATGGCTACACCTTC.

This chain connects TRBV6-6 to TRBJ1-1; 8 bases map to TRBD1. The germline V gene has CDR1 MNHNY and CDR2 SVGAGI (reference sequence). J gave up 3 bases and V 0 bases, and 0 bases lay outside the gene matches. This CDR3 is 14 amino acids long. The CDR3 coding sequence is TGTGCCAGCAGTTACTCGACAGGGGACACTGAAGCTTTCTTT. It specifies CASSYSTGDTEAFF.

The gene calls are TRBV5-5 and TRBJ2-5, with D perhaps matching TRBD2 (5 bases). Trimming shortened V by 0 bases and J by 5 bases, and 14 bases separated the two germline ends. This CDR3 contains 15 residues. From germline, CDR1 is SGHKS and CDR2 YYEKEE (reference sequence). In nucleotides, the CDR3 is TGTGCCAGCAGCTTGGATTCTGATCGAGGGGAGACCCAGTACTTC. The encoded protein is CASSLDSDRGETQYF.

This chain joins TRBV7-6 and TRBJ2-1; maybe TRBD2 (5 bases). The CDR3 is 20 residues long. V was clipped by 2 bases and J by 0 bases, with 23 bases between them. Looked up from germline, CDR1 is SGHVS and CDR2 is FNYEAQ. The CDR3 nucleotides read TGTGCCAGCAGCTTATTTCCCGATTCAGACTATAGCATCTCCTACAATGAGCAGTTCTTC. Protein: CASSLFPDSDYSISYNEQFF.

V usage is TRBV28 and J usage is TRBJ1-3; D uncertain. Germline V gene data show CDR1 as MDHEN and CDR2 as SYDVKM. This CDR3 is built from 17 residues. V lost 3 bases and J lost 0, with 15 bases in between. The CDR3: CASSFSSWQSSGNTIYF. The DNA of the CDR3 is TGTGCCAGCAGTTTCTCCTCTTGGCAGAGCTCTGGAAACACCATATATTTT.

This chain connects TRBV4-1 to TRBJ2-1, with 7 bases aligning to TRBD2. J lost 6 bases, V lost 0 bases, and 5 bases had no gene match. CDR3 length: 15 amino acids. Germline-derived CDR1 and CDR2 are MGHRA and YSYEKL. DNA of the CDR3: TGCGCCAGCAGCCAAGAGACTAGCTCGGCCAATGAGCAGTTCTTC. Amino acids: CASSQETSSANEQFF.

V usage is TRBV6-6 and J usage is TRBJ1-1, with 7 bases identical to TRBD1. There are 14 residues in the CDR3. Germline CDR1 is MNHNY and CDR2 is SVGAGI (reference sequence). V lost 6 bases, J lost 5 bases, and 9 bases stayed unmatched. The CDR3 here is CASRIRQGQTEAFF. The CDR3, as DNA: TGTGCCAGCAGGATCCGACAGGGTCAGACTGAAGCTTTCTTT.

CDR3 DNA: TGTGCCACCAGTGATCCCGGGACTAGCGCCCGCAATGAGCAGTTCTTC. Translated: CATSDPGTSARNEQFF. The chain is built from TRBV24-1 and TRBJ2-1, with 10 positions matching TRBD2. The CDR3 totals 16 residues. The germline gives CDR1 KGHDR, CDR2 SFDVKD. The junction had 7 bases not matched to a gene; V was cut back by 3 bases and J by 6 bases.

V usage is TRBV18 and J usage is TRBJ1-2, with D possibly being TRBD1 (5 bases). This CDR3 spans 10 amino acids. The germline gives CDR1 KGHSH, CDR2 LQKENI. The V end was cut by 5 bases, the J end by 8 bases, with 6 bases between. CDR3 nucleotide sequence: TGTGCCAGCTCAGGGGACGGCTACACCTTC. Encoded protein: CASSGDGYTF.